The following is a T cell receptor (beta chain) sequence with its context. Antigen: not known. The study assayed 90,000 to 100,000 TCR templates per sample. Clones were sequenced by immunoSEQ multiplex PCR, and TCRdb holds only the in-frame ones, with some missing. The data contain about 94,000 clones, 94% of them seen just once; the ten biggest clones take up 0.3%. These data are taken from a study of siplizumab effects on memory and regulatory T cells. General study findings and limits: It was not possible to assign a naive or memory phenotype to roughly 75-95% of proliferating CD4+ or CD8+ clones. A significant reduction in alloreactive sequences traceable to unstimulated CD4+ memory cells was produced by siplizumab.

The sequencing input was non-Treg CD4+ T cells sorted from blood. The sequence was obtained from a human donor in good health.

DNA for the CDR3: TGTGCCAGCAGTGTTTTTACAGGCACCGGGGAGCTGTTTTTT. It yields the protein CASSVFTGTGELFF. This chain connects TRBV2 to TRBJ2-2; possible D gene TRBD1, 5 bases. V dropped 4 bases and J dropped 4 bases, with 10 bases sitting between them. The germline V gene encodes CDR1 SNHLY and CDR2 FYNNEI. This CDR3 comprises 14 residues.